This TCR beta chain was profiled in a study of cytotoxic CD8 clonotypes in ibrutinib-treated CLL. Study overall: Responses: around 24 partial, 2 complete; after median around 64 months, roughly 14 stayed remitted, around twelve progressed.

Clones were sequenced by immunoSEQ multiplex PCR, and TCRdb holds only the in-frame ones, with some missing. Found here are approximately 97,000 clones, 75% to 80% of them singletons; the top ten hold around 24%. Germline-derived CDR1 and CDR2 are LNHDA and SQIVND (reference sequence). V gave up 5 bases and J gave up 1 base, with 9 bases separating them. CDR3 length equals 13 residues. The TCR originated in a human donor with chronic lymphocytic leukemia. The sample was PBMCs, taken after 24 months of ibrutinib treatment. The genes are TRBV19 and TRBJ2-7; D perhaps matches TRBD1 (5 bases). The CDR3 here is CASSVQDSYEQYF. For the CDR3, the DNA is TGTGCCAGTAGTGTACAGGATTCCTACGAGCAGTACTTC.